These 11 T cell receptor beta chains share one sample of origin, sequenced in a study of Graves' ophthalmopathy and Graves' hyperthyroidism. RNA transcripts yielded amplified TCR beta CDR3 regions. Second-round multiplex PCR came after a first-round RT-PCR that employed HTBI primers. TCRdb called the multiplex PCR reads again in MiXCR, with one record for every CDR3 protein. The sample includes a few hundred thousand distinct CDR3 sequences, 17% of them seen just once. Material: peripheral blood. These receptors came from an adult woman with stable Graves' hyperthyroidism.

This clonotype showed up many times. The rearrangement uses TRBV6-1 and TRBJ2-7; the D gene is possibly TRBD1 (5 bases). The length of the CDR3 is 11 residues. Trimming cost V 10 bases and J 1 base, with 8 bases left between them. Germline CDR1 reads MNHNS; CDR2 reads SASEGT. The chain's CDR3 is CATRQSYEQYF. The CDR3 DNA follows: TGTGCCACAAGACAGTCCTACGAGCAGTACTTC.

This chain connects TRBV27 to TRBJ1-1; D is ambiguous. The germline gives CDR1 MNHEY, CDR2 SMNVEV (reference sequence). The V gene lost 5 bases and the J gene lost 5 bases, with 6 bases spanning the gap. The CDR3 contains 11 residues. The DNA of the CDR3 is TGTGCCAGCAGTGGAAAAACTGAAGCTTTCTTT. Translated: CASSGKTEAFF.

The chain is built from TRBV6-2 or TRBV6-3 and TRBJ1-3, with TRBD1 as a possible D gene (5 bases). The CDR3 is made up of 16 amino acids. The V end lost 5 bases, the J end lost 0 bases, and 14 bases lay between the germline ends. CDR1 is MNHEY, CDR2 SVGEGT, per germline. CDR3 DNA: TGTGCCAGCAGTCGGGGACGGAAAAGCTCTGGAAACACCATATATTTT. This translates into CASSRGRKSSGNTIYF.

The chain combines TRBV15 with TRBJ2-5, with D maybe TRBD2 (5 bases). With 4 bases removed from V and 2 bases from J, the gap between germline ends came to 14 bases. The CDR3 is made up of 15 amino acids. The germline CDR1 and CDR2 sequences are LNHNV and YYDKDF (reference sequence). CDR3 DNA sequence: TGTGCCACCAGCAAGCGGCTAGTAATGCAAGAGACCCAGTACTTC. Translating it yields CATSKRLVMQETQYF.

This clonotype has ten or more counts. J is TRBJ2-5 and V is TRBV2; D gene ambiguous. Germline-derived CDR1 and CDR2 are SNHLY and FYNNEI. V was pared by 8 bases and J by 9 bases, with 13 bases between. The CDR3 has 11 amino acids. CDR3 DNA sequence: TGTGCCAGCGGTCAGTCTGGAGCCCAGTACTTC. It translates to CASGQSGAQYF.

In this sample, this clonotype turned up many times. Being one base from a much bigger clone, this may be a read error. The chain couples TRBV12-3 or TRBV12-4 to TRBJ1-6; TRBD1 is a possible D gene (5 bases). This CDR3 is built from 14 residues. The CDR3 sequence: CASSLRTFNSHLHF. As DNA, the CDR3 is TGTGCCAGCAGTTTAAGGACATTTAATTCACACCTCCACTTT.

This clonotype turned up a few times. CDR3 loop: CSASAVTGPNTGELFF. In nucleotides, the CDR3 is TGCAGTGCTAGCGCGGTAACAGGGCCGAACACCGGGGAGCTGTTTTTT. V is TRBV20-1 and J is TRBJ2-2; perhaps TRBD1 as D (6 bases). This CDR3 has 16 amino acids. Deletions cut 3 bases from V and 0 bases from J, with 14 bases between. Germline assignment: CDR1 DFQATT and CDR2 SNEGSKA (reference sequence).

This clonotype was found a few times. A read error is likely, as this CDR3 ends without the conserved phenylalanine or tryptophan. This sequence joins TRBV7-8 and TRBJ2-2; D is perhaps TRBD1 or TRBD2 (6 bases each). This CDR3 is built from 16 residues. V was clipped by 4 bases and J by 7 bases, with 19 bases between them. Germline lookup yields CDR1 SGHVS and CDR2 FQNEAQ. CDR3 sequence (DNA): TGTGCCAGCAGCTGGGGGGCTATCCCTCGGAACGGGGAGCTGTTTGTT. Protein product: CASSWGAIPRNGELFV.

This clonotype was counted at least ten times. The chain links TRBV7-2 to TRBJ2-7, with D possibly TRBD1 on 6 matching bases. Trimming removed 1 base at V and 3 bases at J, with 10 bases between. CDR3 length equals 14 residues. CDR1 SGHTA and CDR2 FQGNSA come from the germline V gene. The chain's CDR3 is CASSLGFRGYEQYF. CDR3 sequence (DNA): TGTGCCAGCAGCTTAGGGTTCAGGGGCTACGAGCAGTACTTC.

This clonotype was found many times. In DNA, the CDR3 is TGTGCCAGCAGTCCGCCGGGGGTCGATGGCTACACCTTC. This encodes CASSPPGVDGYTF. The chain combines TRBV6-5 with TRBJ1-2, with D maybe TRBD1 (5 bases). V dropped 5 bases and J dropped 6 bases, with 13 bases sitting between them. The length of the CDR3 is 13 residues. The germline V gene has CDR1 MNHEY and CDR2 SVGAGI.

The V and J genes are TRBV12-3 or TRBV12-4 and TRBJ1-6; D is unresolved. Trimming took off 3 bases at V and 0 bases at J, with 6 bases between the two ends. This CDR3 spans 15 amino acids. The CDR3 DNA follows: TGTGCCAGCAGTTTTTTAGGCTCCTATAATTCACCCCTCCACTTT. Protein product: CASSFLGSYNSPLHF.